One and the same sample provided the 2 T cell receptor beta chains below, sequenced in a study of T-cell reconstitution after alpha-beta-depleted transplantation in children. Preparation of the TCRbeta library was carried out with unique molecular identifiers. TCRdb used MiXCR to reprocess the PCR reads, holding one entry per CDR3 protein. The sample consists of 500,000 to 600,000 distinct CDR3 sequences, 25% to 30% of them appearing once. Sequences were derived from PBMCs, sampled before TCRalphabeta/CD19-depleted stem cell transplant. The receptors stem from a boy under two years old with Wiskott-Aldrich syndrome, due to receive a stem cell transplant.

V is TRBV30 and J is TRBJ2-7; D gene uncertain. V was cut by 2 bases and J by 2 bases, with 7 bases left in between. The CDR3 is 12 residues long. Germline V gene sequence: CDR1 GTSNPN, CDR2 SVGIG (reference sequence). The CDR3 nucleotides are TGTGCCTGGAGTACTGGGGCCTACGAGCAGTACTTC. This sequence encodes CAWSTGAYEQYF. The variable domain in full, with the rest retrieved from reference TRBV30 and TRBJ2-7, is SQTIHQWPATLVQPVGSPLSLECTVEGTSNPNLYWYRQAAGRGLQLLFYSVGIGQISSEVPQNLSASRPQDRQFILSSKKLLLSDSGFYLCAWSTGAYEQYFGPGTRLTVT.

In its sample, this clonotype was seen a few times. The V gene is TRBV7-9, the J gene TRBJ2-7, with 9 bases fitting TRBD1. Germline CDR1 is SEHNR and CDR2 is FQNEAQ (reference sequence). The V and J ends lost 1 base and 2 bases, in that order; junction bases with no gene match: 3. The CDR3 consists of 15 residues. The CDR3 sequence: CASSLGTGATYEQYF. For the CDR3, the DNA is TGTGCCAGCAGCTTAGGGACAGGGGCAACCTACGAGCAGTACTTC.